The present T cell receptor beta chain was sequenced within a study of T cell responses to AZD1222 COVID-19 vaccine. Whole-study results and caveats: In all cases, repertoires were sampled only after the peak T cell response.

Comment on this clone: Its matching antigen is unknown.

CDR1 and CDR2 from the germline V gene are LGHNA and YSLEER. V shed 4 bases, J shed 7 bases, and the junction held 8 bases outside the gene matches. The CDR3 sequence is 15 residues long. Generated by immunoSEQ multiplex PCR, the TCRdb table keeps only in-frame clones and is missing some. Among about 120,000 clones listed, around 90% were seen once. The genes are TRBV4-3 and TRBJ1-4; 8 bases map to TRBD1. The material was peripheral blood, obtained 28 days after the second AZD1222 dose. This clonotype originated in an adult who received the AZD1222 COVID-19 vaccine. The CDR3 is CASSPTGAEGEKLFF. Here the CDR3 DNA reads TGCGCCAGCAGCCCGACAGGGGCCGAGGGTGAAAAACTGTTTTTT.